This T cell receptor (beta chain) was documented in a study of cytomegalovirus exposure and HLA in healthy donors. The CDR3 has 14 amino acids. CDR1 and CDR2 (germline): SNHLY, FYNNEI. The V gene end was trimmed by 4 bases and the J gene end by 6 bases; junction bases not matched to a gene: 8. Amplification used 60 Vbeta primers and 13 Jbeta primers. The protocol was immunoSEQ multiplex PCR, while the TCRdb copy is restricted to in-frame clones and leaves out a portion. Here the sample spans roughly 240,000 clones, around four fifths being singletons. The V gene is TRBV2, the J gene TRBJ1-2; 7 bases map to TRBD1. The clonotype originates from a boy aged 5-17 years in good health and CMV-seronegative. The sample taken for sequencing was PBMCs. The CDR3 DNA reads TGTGCCAGCAGTGGGACACAGGGGTCCCATGGCTACACCTTC. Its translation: CASSGTQGSHGYTF.